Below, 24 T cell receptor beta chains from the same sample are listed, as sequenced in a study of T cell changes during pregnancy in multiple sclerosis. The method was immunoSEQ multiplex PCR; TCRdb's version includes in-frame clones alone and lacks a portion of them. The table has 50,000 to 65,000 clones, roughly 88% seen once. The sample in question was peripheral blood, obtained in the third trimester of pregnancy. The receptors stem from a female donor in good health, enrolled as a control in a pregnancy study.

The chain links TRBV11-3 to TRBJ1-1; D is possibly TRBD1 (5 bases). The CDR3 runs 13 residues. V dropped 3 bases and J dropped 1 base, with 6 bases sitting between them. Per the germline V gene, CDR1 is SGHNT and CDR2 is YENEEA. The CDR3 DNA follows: TGTGCCAGCAGCTTCACAGGGAACACTGAAGCTTTCTTT. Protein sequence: CASSFTGNTEAFF.

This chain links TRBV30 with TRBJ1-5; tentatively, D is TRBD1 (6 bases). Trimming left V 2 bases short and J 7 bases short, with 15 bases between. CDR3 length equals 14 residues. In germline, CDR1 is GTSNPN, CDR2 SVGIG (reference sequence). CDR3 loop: CAWSSPRGGQPQHF. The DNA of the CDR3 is TGTGCCTGGAGTTCCCCCAGGGGAGGGCAGCCCCAGCATTTT.

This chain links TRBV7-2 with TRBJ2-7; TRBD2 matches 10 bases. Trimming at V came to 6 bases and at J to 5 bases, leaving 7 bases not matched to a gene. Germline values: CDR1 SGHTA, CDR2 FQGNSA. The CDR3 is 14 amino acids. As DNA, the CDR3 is TGTGCCAGCAGTAAGCGGGGGGGTGTCGACGAGCAGTACTTC. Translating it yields CASSKRGGVDEQYF.

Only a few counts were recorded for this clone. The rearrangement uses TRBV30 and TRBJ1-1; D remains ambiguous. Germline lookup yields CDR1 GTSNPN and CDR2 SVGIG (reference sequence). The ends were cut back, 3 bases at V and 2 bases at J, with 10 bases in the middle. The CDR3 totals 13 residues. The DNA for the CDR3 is TGTGCCTGGAGCCATGCGGGAAACACTGAAGCTTTCTTT. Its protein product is CAWSHAGNTEAFF.

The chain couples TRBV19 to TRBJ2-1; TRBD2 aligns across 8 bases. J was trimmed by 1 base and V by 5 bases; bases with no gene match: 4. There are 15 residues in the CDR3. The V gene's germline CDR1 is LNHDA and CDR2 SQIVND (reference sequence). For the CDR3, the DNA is TGTGCCAGTAGTCTTAGCGGGATTTCCTACAATGAGCAGTTCTTC. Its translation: CASSLSGISYNEQFF. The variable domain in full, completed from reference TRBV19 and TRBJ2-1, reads DGGITQSPKYLFRKEGQNVTLSCEQNLNHDAMYWYRQDPGQGLRLIYYSQIVNDFQKGDIAEGYSVSREKKESFPLTVTSAQKNPTAFYLCASSLSGISYNEQFFGPGTRLTVL.

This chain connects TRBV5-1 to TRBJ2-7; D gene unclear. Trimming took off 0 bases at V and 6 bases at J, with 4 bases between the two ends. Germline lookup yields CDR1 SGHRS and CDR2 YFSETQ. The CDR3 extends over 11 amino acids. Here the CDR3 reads CASSLALEQYF. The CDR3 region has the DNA TGCGCCAGCAGCTTGGCCCTCGAGCAGTACTTC. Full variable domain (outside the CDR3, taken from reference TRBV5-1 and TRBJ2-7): KAGVTQTPRYLIKTRGQQVTLSCSPISGHRSVSWYQQTPGQGLQFLFEYFSETQRNKGNFPGRFSGRQFSNSRSEMNVSTLELGDSALYLCASSLALEQYFGPGTRLTVT.

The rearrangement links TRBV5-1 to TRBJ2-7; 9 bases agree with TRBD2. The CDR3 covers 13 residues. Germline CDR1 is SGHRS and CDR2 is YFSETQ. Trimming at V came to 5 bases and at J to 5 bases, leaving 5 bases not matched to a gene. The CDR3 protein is CASRAGGFDEQYF. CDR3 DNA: TGCGCCAGCAGAGCGGGAGGTTTCGACGAGCAGTACTTC.

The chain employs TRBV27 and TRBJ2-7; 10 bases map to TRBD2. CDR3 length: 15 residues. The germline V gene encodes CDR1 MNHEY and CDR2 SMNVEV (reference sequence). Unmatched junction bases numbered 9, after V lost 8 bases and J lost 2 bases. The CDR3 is CASGLAEASTYEQYF. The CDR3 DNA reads TGTGCCAGCGGACTAGCGGAGGCGTCCACCTACGAGCAGTACTTC.

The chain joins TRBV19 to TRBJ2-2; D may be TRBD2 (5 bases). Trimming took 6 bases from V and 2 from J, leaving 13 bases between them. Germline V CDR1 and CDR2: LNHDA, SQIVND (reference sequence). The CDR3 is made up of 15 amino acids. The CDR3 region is CASSTRFPNTGELFF. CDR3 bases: TGTGCCAGTAGCACTAGGTTTCCAAACACCGGGGAGCTGTTTTTT.

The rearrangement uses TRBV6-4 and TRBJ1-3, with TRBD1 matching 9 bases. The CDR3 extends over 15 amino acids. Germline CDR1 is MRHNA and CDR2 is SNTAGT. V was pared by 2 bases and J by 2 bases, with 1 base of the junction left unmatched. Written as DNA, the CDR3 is TGTGCCAGCAGTGACACAGGGGGCCCTGGAAACACCATATATTTT. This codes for CASSDTGGPGNTIYF.

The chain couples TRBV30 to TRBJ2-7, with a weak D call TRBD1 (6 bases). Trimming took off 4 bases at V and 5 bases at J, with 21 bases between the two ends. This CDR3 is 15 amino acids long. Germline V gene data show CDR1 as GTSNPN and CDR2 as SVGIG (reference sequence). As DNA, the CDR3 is TGTGCCTGGAACACAGGGAACCGGGCTGTGAACGAGCAGTACTTC. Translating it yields CAWNTGNRAVNEQYF. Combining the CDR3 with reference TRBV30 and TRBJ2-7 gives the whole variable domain SQTIHQWPATLVQPVGSPLSLECTVEGTSNPNLYWYRQAAGRGLQLLFYSVGIGQISSEVPQNLSASRPQDRQFILSSKKLLLSDSGFYLCAWNTGNRAVNEQYFGPGTRLTVT.

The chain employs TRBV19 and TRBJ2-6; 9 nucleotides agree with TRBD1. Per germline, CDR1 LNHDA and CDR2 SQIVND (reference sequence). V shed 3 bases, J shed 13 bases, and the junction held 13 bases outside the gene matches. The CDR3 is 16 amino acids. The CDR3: CASSIGDRDLQGVLTF. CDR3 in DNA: TGTGCCAGTAGTATTGGGGACAGGGATCTCCAGGGGGTCCTGACTTTC.

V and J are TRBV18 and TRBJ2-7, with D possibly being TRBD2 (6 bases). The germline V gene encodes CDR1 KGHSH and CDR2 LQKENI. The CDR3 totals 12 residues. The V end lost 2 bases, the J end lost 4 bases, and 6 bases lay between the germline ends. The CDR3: CASSPGGYEQYF. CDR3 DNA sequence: TGTGCCAGCTCACCAGGGGGGTACGAGCAGTACTTC.

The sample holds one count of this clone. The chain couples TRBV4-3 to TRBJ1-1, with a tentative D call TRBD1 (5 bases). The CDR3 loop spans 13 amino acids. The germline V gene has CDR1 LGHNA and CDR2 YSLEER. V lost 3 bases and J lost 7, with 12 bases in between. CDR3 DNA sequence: TGCGCCAGCAGCCACCGAGCCGGGGGTGAAGCTTTCTTT. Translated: CASSHRAGGEAFF.

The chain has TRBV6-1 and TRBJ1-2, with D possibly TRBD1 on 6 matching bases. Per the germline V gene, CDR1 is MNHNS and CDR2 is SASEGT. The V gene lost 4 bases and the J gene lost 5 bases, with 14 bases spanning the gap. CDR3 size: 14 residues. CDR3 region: CASSVHRDTYGYTF. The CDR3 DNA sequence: TGTGCCAGCAGTGTTCACCGGGACACGTATGGCTACACCTTC.

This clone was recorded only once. CDR3 DNA sequence: TGTGCCAGCAGTGAAGCCCGGGACAGAAACACTGAAGCTTTCTTT. Translation: CASSEARDRNTEAFF. The rearrangement uses TRBV2 and TRBJ1-1; 7 bases map to TRBD1. This CDR3 spans 15 amino acids. Germline V CDR1 and CDR2: SNHLY, FYNNEI. With 0 bases clipped from V and 2 bases from J, the junction kept 3 bases outside the gene matches. The full variable domain, with the rest looked up from reference TRBV2 and TRBJ1-1, is EPEVTQTPSHQVTQMGQEVILRCVPISNHLYFYWYRQILGQKVEFLVSFYNNEISEKSEIFDDQFSVERPDGSNFTLKIRSTKLEDSAMYFCASSEARDRNTEAFFGQGTRLTVV.

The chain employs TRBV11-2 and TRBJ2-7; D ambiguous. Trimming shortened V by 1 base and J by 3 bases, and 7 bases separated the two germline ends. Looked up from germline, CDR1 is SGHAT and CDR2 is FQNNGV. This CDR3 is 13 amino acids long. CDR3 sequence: CASSLGSIYEQYF. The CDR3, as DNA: TGTGCCAGCAGCTTAGGTAGTATCTACGAGCAGTACTTC.

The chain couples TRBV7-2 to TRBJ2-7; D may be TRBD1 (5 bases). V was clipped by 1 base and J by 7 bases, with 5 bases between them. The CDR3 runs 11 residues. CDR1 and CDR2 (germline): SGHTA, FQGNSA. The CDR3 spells CASSLGQEQYF. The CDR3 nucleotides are TGTGCCAGCAGCTTAGGACAGGAGCAGTACTTC.

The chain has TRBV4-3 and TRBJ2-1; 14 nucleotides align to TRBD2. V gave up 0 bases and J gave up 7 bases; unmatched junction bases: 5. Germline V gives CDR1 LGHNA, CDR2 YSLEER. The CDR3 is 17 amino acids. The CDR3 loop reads CASSQEKGLAGVNEQFF. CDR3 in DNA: TGCGCCAGCAGCCAAGAAAAGGGACTAGCGGGGGTGAATGAGCAGTTCTTC.

In nucleotides, the CDR3 is TGTGCCAGCAGTGATTCACTAGCGGGGCTACTCAGGGGGGAGCTGTTTTTT. It encodes CASSDSLAGLLRGELFF. The genes are TRBV25-1 and TRBJ2-2; 10 bases agree with TRBD2. Germline V gene data show CDR1 as MGHDK and CDR2 as SYGVNS. Germline trimming cut 3 bases from V and 8 bases from J; bases unmatched to any gene: 12. The CDR3 loop spans 17 amino acids.

CDR3 DNA: TGTGCCAGCAGCCCCGGGACAGGGACCTATGGCTACACCTTC. Its translation: CASSPGTGTYGYTF. The rearrangement uses TRBV7-2 and TRBJ1-2; 9 positions match TRBD1. The CDR3 is made up of 14 amino acids. V dropped 5 bases and J dropped 4; count of bases not matched to a gene: 5. Germline V CDR1 and CDR2: SGHTA, FQGNSA.

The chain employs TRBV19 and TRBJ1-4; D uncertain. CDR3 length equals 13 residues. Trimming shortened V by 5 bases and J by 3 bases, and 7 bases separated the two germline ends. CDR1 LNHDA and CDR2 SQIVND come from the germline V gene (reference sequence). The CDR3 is CASSPQANEKLFF. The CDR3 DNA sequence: TGTGCCAGTAGTCCGCAGGCTAATGAAAAACTGTTTTTT. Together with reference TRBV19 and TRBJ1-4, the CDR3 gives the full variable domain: DGGITQSPKYLFRKEGQNVTLSCEQNLNHDAMYWYRQDPGQGLRLIYYSQIVNDFQKGDIAEGYSVSREKKESFPLTVTSAQKNPTAFYLCASSPQANEKLFFGSGTQLSVL.

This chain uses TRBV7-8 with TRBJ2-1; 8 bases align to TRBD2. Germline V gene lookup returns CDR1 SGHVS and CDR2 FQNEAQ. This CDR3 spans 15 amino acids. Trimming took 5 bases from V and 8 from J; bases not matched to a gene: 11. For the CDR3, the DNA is TGTGCCAGCAGCGGAGGCGGGGGGCCCAATGATGAGCAGTTCTTC. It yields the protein CASSGGGGPNDEQFF.

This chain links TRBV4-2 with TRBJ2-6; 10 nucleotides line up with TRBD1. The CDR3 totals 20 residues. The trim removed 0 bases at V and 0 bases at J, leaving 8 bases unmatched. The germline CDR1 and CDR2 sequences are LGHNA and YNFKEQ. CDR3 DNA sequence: TGTGCCAGCAGCCAAGACCCTGGGACAGGGGCCCTCTCTGGGGCCAACGTCCTGACTTTC. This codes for CASSQDPGTGALSGANVLTF.